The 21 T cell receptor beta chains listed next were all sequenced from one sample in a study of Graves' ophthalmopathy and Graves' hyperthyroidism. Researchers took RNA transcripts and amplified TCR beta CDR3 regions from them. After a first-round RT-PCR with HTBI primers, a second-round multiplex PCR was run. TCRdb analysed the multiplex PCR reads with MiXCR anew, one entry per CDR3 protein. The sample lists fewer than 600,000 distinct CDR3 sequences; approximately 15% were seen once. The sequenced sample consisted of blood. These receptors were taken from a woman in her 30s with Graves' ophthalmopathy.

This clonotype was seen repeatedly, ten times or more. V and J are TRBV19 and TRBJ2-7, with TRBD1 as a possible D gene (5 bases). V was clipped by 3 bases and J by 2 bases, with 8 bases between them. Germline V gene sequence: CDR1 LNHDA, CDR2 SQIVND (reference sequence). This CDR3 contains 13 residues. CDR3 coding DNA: TGTGCCAGTAGTATGGACATGACCTACGAGCAGTACTTC. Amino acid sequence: CASSMDMTYEQYF.

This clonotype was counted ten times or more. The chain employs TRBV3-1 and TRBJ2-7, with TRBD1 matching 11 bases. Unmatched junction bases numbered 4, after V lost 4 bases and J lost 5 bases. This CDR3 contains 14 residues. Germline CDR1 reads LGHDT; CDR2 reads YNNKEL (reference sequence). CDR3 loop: CASSPPDRGHEQYF. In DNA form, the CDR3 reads TGTGCCAGCAGCCCCCCGGACAGGGGGCACGAGCAGTACTTC.

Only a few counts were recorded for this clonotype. The CDR3 sequence is CAWRGPSRNSPLHF. CDR3 nucleotide sequence: TGTGCCTGGAGGGGACCTTCGAGGAATTCACCCCTCCACTTT. The rearrangement uses TRBV30 and TRBJ1-6; possibly TRBD1 for D (5 bases). V lost 3 bases, J lost 7 bases, and 13 bases lay in between. The CDR3 totals 14 residues. In germline, CDR1 is GTSNPN, CDR2 SVGIG (reference sequence).

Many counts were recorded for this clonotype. CDR3 bases: TGCAGTGCTACCCCCGCGGGCTATGGCTACACCTTC. This encodes CSATPAGYGYTF. This sequence joins TRBV20-1 and TRBJ1-2; D remains unclear. V was cut by 4 bases and J by 4 bases, with 10 bases left in between. The CDR3 has 12 amino acids. CDR1 and CDR2 from the germline V gene are DFQATT and SNEGSKA (reference sequence).

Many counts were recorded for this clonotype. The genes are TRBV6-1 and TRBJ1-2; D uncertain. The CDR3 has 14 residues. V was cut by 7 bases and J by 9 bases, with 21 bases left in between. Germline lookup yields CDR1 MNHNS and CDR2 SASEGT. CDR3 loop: CASIEQQLRNSYTF. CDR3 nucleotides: TGTGCCAGCATAGAACAACAGCTAAGGAACAGCTACACCTTC.

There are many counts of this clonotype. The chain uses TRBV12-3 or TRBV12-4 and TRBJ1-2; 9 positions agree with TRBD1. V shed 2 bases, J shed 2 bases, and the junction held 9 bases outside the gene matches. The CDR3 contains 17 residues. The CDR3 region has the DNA TGTGCCAGCAGTTTATTGGGACAGGGACACCCCAACTATGGCTACACCTTC. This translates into CASSLLGQGHPNYGYTF.

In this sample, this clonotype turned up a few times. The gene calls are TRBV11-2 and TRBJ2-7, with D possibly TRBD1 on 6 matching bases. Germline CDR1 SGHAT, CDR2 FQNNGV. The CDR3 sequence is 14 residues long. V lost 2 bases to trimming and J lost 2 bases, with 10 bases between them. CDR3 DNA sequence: TGTGCCAGCAGCTTACGGGACATCGCCTACGAGCAGTACTTC. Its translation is CASSLRDIAYEQYF.

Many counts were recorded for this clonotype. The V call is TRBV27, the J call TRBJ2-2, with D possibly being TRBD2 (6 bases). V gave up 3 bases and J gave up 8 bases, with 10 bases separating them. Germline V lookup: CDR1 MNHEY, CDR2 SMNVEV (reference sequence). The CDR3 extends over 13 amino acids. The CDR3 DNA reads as TGTGCCAGCAGTTTTGGCGGGATTGGGGAGCTGTTTTTT. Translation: CASSFGGIGELFF.

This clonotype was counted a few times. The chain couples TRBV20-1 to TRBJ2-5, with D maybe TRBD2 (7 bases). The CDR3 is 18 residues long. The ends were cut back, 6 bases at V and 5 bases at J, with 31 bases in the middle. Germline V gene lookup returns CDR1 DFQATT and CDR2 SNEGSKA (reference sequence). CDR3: CSARQILKAGGALETQYF. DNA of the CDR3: TGCAGTGCCCGCCAGATCCTCAAAGCTGGGGGGGCCCTGGAGACCCAGTACTTC.

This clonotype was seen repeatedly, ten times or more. CDR3 protein: CASSTGQVEAFF. Written as DNA, the CDR3 is TGTGCCAGCAGCACCGGACAGGTCGAAGCTTTCTTT. The chain uses TRBV12-3 or TRBV12-4 and TRBJ1-1; 7 bases line up with TRBD1. The CDR3 runs 12 residues. With V trimmed by 6 bases and J by 8 bases, 6 bases remained unmatched.

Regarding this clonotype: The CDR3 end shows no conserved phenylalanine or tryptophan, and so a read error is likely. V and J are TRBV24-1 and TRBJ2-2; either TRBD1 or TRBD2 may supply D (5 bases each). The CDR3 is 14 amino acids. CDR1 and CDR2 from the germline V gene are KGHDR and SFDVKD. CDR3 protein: CATSDLWGTGELFL. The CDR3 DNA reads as TGCGCCACCAGTGATTTGTGGGGGACCGGGGAGCTGTTTTTG.

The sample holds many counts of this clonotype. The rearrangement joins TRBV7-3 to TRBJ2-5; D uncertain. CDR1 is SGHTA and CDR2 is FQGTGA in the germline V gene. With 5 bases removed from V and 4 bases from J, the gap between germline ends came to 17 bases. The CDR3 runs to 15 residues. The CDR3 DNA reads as TGTGCCAGCAGCCCGAAGACAAGCCTGGGAGAGACCCAGTACTTC. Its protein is CASSPKTSLGETQYF.

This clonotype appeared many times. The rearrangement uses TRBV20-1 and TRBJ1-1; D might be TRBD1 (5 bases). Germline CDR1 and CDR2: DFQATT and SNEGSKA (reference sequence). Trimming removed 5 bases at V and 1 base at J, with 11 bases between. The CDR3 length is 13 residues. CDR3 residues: CSAGGAQNTEAFF. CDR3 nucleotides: TGCAGTGCTGGAGGGGCCCAGAACACTGAAGCTTTCTTT.

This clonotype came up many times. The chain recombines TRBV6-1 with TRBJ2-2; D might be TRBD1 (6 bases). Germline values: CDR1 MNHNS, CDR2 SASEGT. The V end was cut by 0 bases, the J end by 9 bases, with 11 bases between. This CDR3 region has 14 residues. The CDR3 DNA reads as TGTGCCAGCAGTGAAGCAGGGGACATCCGGGAGCTGTTTTTT. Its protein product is CASSEAGDIRELFF.

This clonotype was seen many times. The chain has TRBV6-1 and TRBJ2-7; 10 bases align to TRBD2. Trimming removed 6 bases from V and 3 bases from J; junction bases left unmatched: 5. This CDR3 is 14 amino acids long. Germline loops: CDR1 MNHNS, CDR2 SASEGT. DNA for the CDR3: TGTGCCAGCAGAACCCTAGCGGGAGTCTACGAGCAGTACTTC. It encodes CASRTLAGVYEQYF.

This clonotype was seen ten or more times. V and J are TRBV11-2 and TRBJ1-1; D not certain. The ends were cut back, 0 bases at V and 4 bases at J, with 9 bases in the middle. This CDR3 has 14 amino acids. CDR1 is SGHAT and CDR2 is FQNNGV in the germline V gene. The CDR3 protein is CASSLDPQRTEAFF. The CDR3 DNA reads TGTGCCAGCAGCTTAGATCCGCAGCGCACTGAAGCTTTCTTT.

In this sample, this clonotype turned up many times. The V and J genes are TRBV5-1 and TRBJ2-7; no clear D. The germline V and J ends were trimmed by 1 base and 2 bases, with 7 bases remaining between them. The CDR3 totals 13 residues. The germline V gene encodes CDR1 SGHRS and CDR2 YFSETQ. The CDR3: CASSLPPAYEQYF. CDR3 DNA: TGCGCCAGCAGCTTGCCTCCTGCCTACGAGCAGTACTTC.

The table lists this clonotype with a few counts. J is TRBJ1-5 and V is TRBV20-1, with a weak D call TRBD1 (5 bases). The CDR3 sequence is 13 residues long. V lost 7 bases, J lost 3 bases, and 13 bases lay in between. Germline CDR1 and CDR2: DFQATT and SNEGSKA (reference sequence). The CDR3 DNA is TGCAGTGGTTTAGAGGGACCCAATCAGCCCCAGCATTTT. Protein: CSGLEGPNQPQHF.

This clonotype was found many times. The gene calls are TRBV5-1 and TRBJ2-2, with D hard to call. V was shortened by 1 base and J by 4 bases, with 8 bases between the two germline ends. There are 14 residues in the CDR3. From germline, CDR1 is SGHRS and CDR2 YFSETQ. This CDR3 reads CASSLTGSTGELFF. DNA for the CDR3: TGCGCCAGCAGCTTGACGGGTTCCACCGGGGAGCTGTTTTTT.

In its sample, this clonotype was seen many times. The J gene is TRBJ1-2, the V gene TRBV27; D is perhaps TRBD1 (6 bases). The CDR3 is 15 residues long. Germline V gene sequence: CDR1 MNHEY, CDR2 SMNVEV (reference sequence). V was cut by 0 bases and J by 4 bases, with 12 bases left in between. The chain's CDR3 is CASSLSNGQLYGYTF. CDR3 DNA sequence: TGTGCCAGCAGTTTATCGAACGGACAGCTCTATGGCTACACCTTC.

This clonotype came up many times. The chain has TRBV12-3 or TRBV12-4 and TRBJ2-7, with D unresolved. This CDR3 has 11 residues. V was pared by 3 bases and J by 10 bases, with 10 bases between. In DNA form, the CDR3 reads TGTGCCAGCAGTTTTTCGATTCCACAGTACTTC. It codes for CASSFSIPQYF.